This T cell receptor beta chain was identified during a study of T-cell memory formation after mild COVID-19. On the study more broadly: Clusters of TCRs were largely donor specific. Study-wide points: Nothing confirmed that second-wave clones peaking on day 37 were specific for SARS-CoV-2.

Germline values: CDR1 SGHRS, CDR2 YFSETQ. J gave up 1 base and V 4 bases, and 8 bases lay outside the gene matches. This CDR3 has 16 residues. TCRdb re-called the 5' RACE reads through MiXCR, storing one row per CDR3 protein. The sample holds about 270,000 distinct CDR3 sequences, around 16% seen once. In this sample, this clonotype turned up a few times. What it binds is not known. This clonotype originated in a man aged 18 to 35 who had mild COVID-19 (a few samples of this study predate the infection). Cell type and time point are not known. The sample comprised PBMCs or a T cell subset sorted from them (not recorded which). V gene TRBV5-1 combines with J gene TRBJ1-1; 9 bases are shared with TRBD1. CDR3 residues: CASSPGDRAWNTEAFF. CDR3 coding DNA: TGCGCCAGCAGCCCGGGGGACAGGGCGTGGAACACTGAAGCTTTCTTT.